Presented here are 32 T cell receptor beta chains from one specimen sequenced in a study of blood T cell repertoires in COVID-19. Assay: immunoSEQ multiplex PCR; the TCRdb copy retains only in-frame clones and omits some. The table records fewer than 150,000 clones, approximately 84% of them present only once. The sequenced sample consisted of peripheral blood. Receptors originate from a man aged 40-50 years with acute or convalescent COVID-19.

V is TRBV2 and J is TRBJ2-1; perhaps TRBD1 as D (5 bases). Trimming cost V 2 bases and J 0 bases, with 17 bases left between them. The CDR3 totals 18 residues. CDR1 and CDR2 from the germline V gene are SNHLY and FYNNEI. CDR3 residues: CASSEWGSLYRSYNEQFF. The CDR3 nucleotides are TGTGCCAGCAGTGAATGGGGCAGCCTCTACCGCTCCTACAATGAGCAGTTCTTC.

V usage is TRBV2 and J usage is TRBJ2-1; possibly TRBD1 for D (7 bases). The V end was cut by 10 bases, the J end by 5 bases, with 18 bases between. The CDR3 totals 14 residues. From germline, CDR1 is SNHLY and CDR2 FYNNEI. In nucleotides, the CDR3 is TGTGCCACGTCCCAGGGGGGAATTGACAATGAGCAGTTCTTC. Its protein product is CATSQGGIDNEQFF.

The chain has TRBV2 and TRBJ2-7, with 10 bases identical to TRBD1. V dropped 7 bases and J dropped 2; count of bases not matched to a gene: 5. CDR1 SNHLY and CDR2 FYNNEI come from the germline V gene. The CDR3 is made up of 14 amino acids. CDR3 residues: CASTRDRGPYEQYF. Here the CDR3 DNA reads TGTGCCAGCACCCGGGACAGGGGCCCCTACGAGCAGTACTTC. Full variable domain (outside the CDR3, taken from reference TRBV2 and TRBJ2-7): EPEVTQTPSHQVTQMGQEVILRCVPISNHLYFYWYRQILGQKVEFLVSFYNNEISEKSEIFDDQFSVERPDGSNFTLKIRSTKLEDSAMYFCASTRDRGPYEQYFGPGTRLTVT.

The J gene is TRBJ1-1, the V gene TRBV7-9; D remains unclear. This CDR3 region has 13 residues. Germline V gene data show CDR1 as SEHNR and CDR2 as FQNEAQ (reference sequence). V was clipped by 5 bases and J by 5 bases, with 12 bases between them. The CDR3 DNA is TGTGCCAGCAGCCGACCCGAGGGAACTGAAGCTTTCTTT. Protein product: CASSRPEGTEAFF.

This chain connects TRBV19 to TRBJ1-6; 7 nucleotides line up with TRBD1. This CDR3 has 15 residues. V lost 5 bases to trimming and J lost 5 bases; unmatched junction nucleotides: 6. Per the germline V gene, CDR1 is LNHDA and CDR2 is SQIVND (reference sequence). For the CDR3, the DNA is TGTGCCAGTAGTCTCGGGGACAGAGATAATTCACCCCTCCACTTT. This sequence encodes CASSLGDRDNSPLHF.

This chain links TRBV9 with TRBJ1-6; tentatively, D is TRBD1 (5 bases). The CDR3 contains 15 residues. Germline V gene lookup returns CDR1 SGDLS and CDR2 YYNGEE. The germline V and J ends were trimmed by 3 bases and 4 bases, with 11 bases remaining between them. Written as DNA, the CDR3 is TGTGCCAGCAGCGCGGAGGGACGGTATAATTCACCCCTCCACTTT. It specifies CASSAEGRYNSPLHF.

In this sample, this clone turned up many times. The chain carries TRBV9 and TRBJ2-2; D remains ambiguous. Germline assignment: CDR1 SGDLS and CDR2 YYNGEE. The ends were cut back, 0 bases at V and 1 base at J, with 10 bases in the middle. There are 16 residues in the CDR3. This CDR3 is CASSVASPGNTGELFF. The CDR3 nucleotides are TGTGCCAGCAGCGTAGCTTCCCCAGGGAACACCGGGGAGCTGTTTTTT.

The genes are TRBV6-6 and TRBJ1-4; 7 nucleotides agree with TRBD1. The CDR3 extends over 15 amino acids. Losses at the gene ends were 6 bases for V and 4 bases for J; bases not matched to a gene: 8. From germline, CDR1 is MNHNY and CDR2 SVGAGI (reference sequence). The CDR3 DNA follows: TGTGCCAGCAGATCATCGGGACAGATTAATGAAAAACTGTTTTTT. Protein: CASRSSGQINEKLFF.

This chain links TRBV7-6 with TRBJ2-7, with 13 bases lining up with TRBD2. V trimming: 5 bases; J trimming: 7 bases; junction bases outside the gene matches: 8. Germline assignment: CDR1 SGHVS and CDR2 FNYEAQ. This CDR3 is 15 amino acids long. CDR3 coding DNA: TGTGCCAGCAGCCGTACTAGCGGGGGGGCAGGTGAGCAGTACTTC. Its protein is CASSRTSGGAGEQYF.

V is TRBV10-3 and J is TRBJ1-5; D unresolved. The CDR3 is 13 residues long. Trimming left V 3 bases short and J 1 base short, with 4 bases between. Germline V lookup: CDR1 ENHRY, CDR2 SYGVKD. The CDR3 bases are TGTGCCATCAGTGAACAGAGCAATCAGCCCCAGCATTTT. It yields the protein CAISEQSNQPQHF.

The J gene is TRBJ1-5, the V gene TRBV19; 7 positions match TRBD1. This CDR3 comprises 13 residues. The V gene's germline CDR1 is LNHDA and CDR2 SQIVND (reference sequence). V shed 8 bases and J 4 bases; nucleotides not matched to a gene: 5. In DNA, the CDR3 is TGTGCCAGTGGGGACAGACTAAATCAGCCCCAGCATTTT. Amino acids: CASGDRLNQPQHF.

The rearrangement uses TRBV24-1 and TRBJ2-3, with TRBD2 matching 8 bases. Germline values: CDR1 KGHDR, CDR2 SFDVKD. The CDR3 contains 17 residues. After removal of 1 base from V and 4 bases from J, the junction contained 9 bases not matched to a gene. CDR3 in DNA: TGTGCCACCAGTGATTTACCCAGCGGGGGTACTTCAGATACGCAGTATTTT. It encodes CATSDLPSGGTSDTQYF.

The chain employs TRBV11-2 and TRBJ2-7, with TRBD2 as a possible D gene (6 bases). Germline V gives CDR1 SGHAT, CDR2 FQNNGV. Trimming took off 5 bases at V and 0 bases at J, with 17 bases between the two ends. The CDR3 has 16 residues. The CDR3 spells CASSVSGLILSYEQYF. The CDR3 DNA is TGTGCCAGCAGCGTATCGGGACTTATCCTCTCCTACGAGCAGTACTTC.

This clone appeared a few times. The gene calls are TRBV14 and TRBJ2-2, with no clear D. Trimming took off 4 bases at V and 0 bases at J, with 12 bases between the two ends. CDR1 and CDR2 from the germline V gene are SGHDN and FVKESK. The CDR3 loop spans 16 amino acids. The CDR3 region has the DNA TGTGCCAGCAGCCTATTTACACCCGCGAACACCGGGGAGCTGTTTTTT. Its protein product is CASSLFTPANTGELFF.

The chain carries TRBV18 and TRBJ2-2, with D possibly matching TRBD2 (6 bases). Per germline, CDR1 KGHSH and CDR2 LQKENI. This CDR3 spans 14 amino acids. The V end lost 5 bases, the J end lost 13 bases, and 20 bases lay between the germline ends. The CDR3 here is CASSTRTDRGGLFF. The CDR3 DNA is TGTGCCAGCTCAACCCGGACGGATCGGGGAGGGCTGTTTTTT.

V and J are TRBV2 and TRBJ1-1, with 9 bases fitting TRBD1. V dropped 9 bases and J dropped 5; count of bases not matched to a gene: 4. The CDR3 has 12 residues. Germline CDR1 and CDR2: SNHLY and FYNNEI. The CDR3: CARRQGGTEAFF. CDR3 nucleotides: TGTGCCAGAAGACAGGGGGGGACTGAAGCTTTCTTT.

The gene calls are TRBV7-2 and TRBJ2-2, with TRBD2 as a possible D gene (5 bases). This CDR3 comprises 16 residues. V was pared by 0 bases and J by 5 bases, with 13 bases between. Per germline, CDR1 SGHTA and CDR2 FQGNSA. CDR3 nucleotides: TGTGCCAGCAGCTTAGCTCGGCTAGCCTTTACCGGGGAGCTGTTTTTT. This codes for CASSLARLAFTGELFF.

The gene calls are TRBV2 and TRBJ2-5; 8 bases map to TRBD2. CDR1 and CDR2 (germline): SNHLY, FYNNEI. V gave up 5 bases and J gave up 5 bases; unmatched junction bases: 10. This CDR3 has 15 amino acids. This CDR3 is CASSSPAGGMETQYF. The CDR3 coding sequence is TGTGCCAGCAGTTCCCCGGCGGGGGGCATGGAGACCCAGTACTTC.

This chain uses TRBV4-1 with TRBJ2-1, with TRBD1 as a possible D gene (6 bases). Trimming removed 3 bases from V and 8 bases from J, with 14 bases in between. CDR1 is MGHRA, CDR2 YSYEKL, per germline. This CDR3 has 14 residues. CDR3 in amino acids: CASSHSDRLHEQFF. The CDR3 nucleotides are TGCGCCAGCAGCCATTCTGACAGGTTGCATGAGCAGTTCTTC.

This chain joins TRBV21-1 and TRBJ1-5; TRBD1, as called in the table, went unchecked against the DNA. TRBV21-1 corresponds to a pseudogene. The CDR3 runs to 13 residues. DNA for the CDR3: TGTGCCAGCTCTCCGACAGTCAATCAGCCCCAGCATTTT. It translates to CASSPTVNQPQHF.

This chain uses TRBV5-1 with TRBJ2-1; perhaps TRBD1 as D (5 bases). Trimming shortened V by 1 base and J by 4 bases, and 12 bases separated the two germline ends. Per germline, CDR1 SGHRS and CDR2 YFSETQ. CDR3 length: 15 residues. The CDR3 sequence: CASSLTFDRYNEQFF. The CDR3 nucleotides are TGCGCCAGCAGCTTGACTTTTGACAGATACAATGAGCAGTTCTTC.

The rearrangement links TRBV2 to TRBJ2-4; 8 bases are a match to TRBD1. The CDR3 extends over 16 amino acids. The junction had 15 bases not matched to a gene; V was cut back by 6 bases and J by 8 bases. Per germline, CDR1 SNHLY and CDR2 FYNNEI. The CDR3 protein is CASRESGQARKDIQYF. CDR3 nucleotide sequence: TGTGCCAGCAGGGAATCGGGACAGGCTAGGAAAGACATTCAGTACTTC.

J is TRBJ1-2 and V is TRBV7-8; 10 bases agree with TRBD1. The CDR3 extends over 15 amino acids. Germline CDR1 reads SGHVS; CDR2 reads FQNEAQ. V shed 4 bases and J 2 bases; nucleotides not matched to a gene: 4. The CDR3 sequence is CASSSTGGYNYGYTF. DNA of the CDR3: TGTGCCAGCAGCTCGACAGGGGGCTACAACTATGGCTACACCTTC.

The table lists this clone with a count of one. The chain joins TRBV19 to TRBJ2-4; D is undetermined. This CDR3 has 16 residues. Trimming pared 1 base from V and 0 bases from J, leaving 10 bases between. Per the germline V gene, CDR1 is LNHDA and CDR2 is SQIVND (reference sequence). The chain's CDR3 is CASSIGTDLAKNIQYF. In DNA, the CDR3 is TGTGCCAGTAGTATAGGCACAGACCTAGCCAAAAACATTCAGTACTTC.

The CDR3 DNA sequence: TGTGCCAGCAGCTCCGGACTTGGCGGGGGGGCGGATACGCAGTATTTT. Its translation is CASSSGLGGGADTQYF. This chain links TRBV3-1 (or the pseudogene TRBV3-2) with TRBJ2-3, with 9 bases aligning to TRBD2. CDR3 size: 16 residues. The junction had 12 bases not matched to a gene; V was cut back by 5 bases and J by 6 bases. Looked up from germline, CDR1 is LGHDT and CDR2 is YNNKEL (reference sequence).

The rearrangement joins TRBV2 to TRBJ1-1, with TRBD1 matching 8 bases. This CDR3 spans 13 amino acids. The ends lost 6 bases at V and 4 bases at J; junction bases unmatched: 4. From germline, CDR1 is SNHLY and CDR2 FYNNEI. CDR3 bases: TGTGCCAGCAGAGTCGACAGGGGCACTGAAGCTTTCTTT. It encodes CASRVDRGTEAFF.

CDR3 nucleotide sequence: TGTGCCAGCAGTGGGTCAGGGATTTATGGCTACACCTTC. As protein: CASSGSGIYGYTF. The chain recombines TRBV27 with TRBJ1-2; the D gene is possibly TRBD1 (5 bases). The CDR3 has 13 amino acids. Germline V gene sequence: CDR1 MNHEY, CDR2 SMNVEV (reference sequence). Trimming pared 5 bases from V and 5 bases from J, leaving 12 bases between.

V and J are TRBV30 and TRBJ1-1; perhaps TRBD1 as D (6 bases). This CDR3 has 13 residues. Deletions cut 6 bases from V and 5 bases from J, with 16 bases between. The germline CDR1 and CDR2 sequences are GTSNPN and SVGIG (reference sequence). The CDR3 is CACLEQGWTEAFF. The CDR3 nucleotides are TGTGCCTGCCTCGAACAGGGATGGACTGAAGCTTTCTTT.

The gene calls are TRBV5-5 and TRBJ2-1, with 8 bases that match TRBD2. With V trimmed by 0 bases and J by 3 bases, 2 bases remained unmatched. There are 15 residues in the CDR3. In germline, CDR1 is SGHKS, CDR2 YYEKEE (reference sequence). CDR3 sequence: CASSLALAGYNEQFF. The CDR3 DNA reads as TGTGCCAGCAGCTTGGCTCTAGCGGGCTACAATGAGCAGTTCTTC. Drawing the rest from reference TRBV5-5 and TRBJ2-1, the complete variable domain is DAGVTQSPTHLIKTRGQQVTLRCSPISGHKSVSWYQQVLGQGPQFIFQYYEKEERGRGNFPDRFSARQFPNYSSELNVNALLLGDSALYLCASSLALAGYNEQFFGPGTRLTVL.

This chain connects TRBV29-1 to TRBJ2-6; D remains unclear. Trimming shortened V by 1 base and J by 0 bases, and 13 bases separated the two germline ends. Germline CDR1 reads SQVTM; CDR2 reads ANQGSEA. The CDR3 is made up of 17 amino acids. The CDR3 loop is CSVEVARHTSGANVLTF. The CDR3 bases are TGCAGCGTTGAAGTTGCCCGACATACCTCTGGGGCCAACGTCCTGACTTTC.

The chain joins TRBV7-9 to TRBJ2-3, with D possibly matching TRBD2 (6 bases). The CDR3 is 13 residues long. Germline V gene data show CDR1 as SEHNR and CDR2 as FQNEAQ (reference sequence). V lost 2 bases to trimming and J lost 6 bases, with 9 bases between them. DNA of the CDR3: TGTGCCAGCAGCTTATGGCTAGCGGATACGCAGTATTTT. It encodes CASSLWLADTQYF.

The chain's CDR3 is CAWSPGLFYEQYF. For the CDR3, the DNA is TGTGCCTGGAGTCCGGGACTTTTCTACGAGCAGTACTTC. The chain employs TRBV30 and TRBJ2-7; TRBD2 might be the D (6 bases). The V gene's germline CDR1 is GTSNPN and CDR2 SVGIG (reference sequence). With 2 bases removed from V and 3 bases from J, the gap between germline ends came to 11 bases. This CDR3 comprises 13 residues.